Here is one T cell receptor (beta chain) with its context. This sample was taken from a study of blood T cell repertoires in COVID-19. At the level of the study: Sites across the United States, Italy and Spain contributed samples from acute and convalescent COVID-19. The cDNA or gDNA used as material had been derived from T cells, B-cell-depleted T cells, or PBMCs.

The CDR3 runs 15 residues. V dropped 1 base and J dropped 5; count of bases not matched to a gene: 2. Germline values: CDR1 SGHVS, CDR2 FQNEAQ. In the original workflow: Estimates of nucleated cell counts were drawn from the amplification of reference gene primers. Libraries were prepared by immunoSEQ multiplex PCR; TCRdb keeps only in-frame clonotypes and omits some of them. The V and J calls and the clone size are those of that table, but D and trimming were determined from the DNA. The sample has about 190,000 clones, 84% seen once. This rearrangement joins TRBV7-8 to TRBJ1-5, with 10 bases aligning to TRBD1. The origin of this receptor is a human donor in a cohort sampled during active COVID-19. The specimen was peripheral blood. The CDR3 DNA reads as TGTGCCAGCAGCTTAGGGACAGGGGGTCATCAGCCCCAGCATTTT. It specifies CASSLGTGGHQPQHF.